A single sample gave rise to the 24 T cell receptor beta chains below, sequenced in a study of cytomegalovirus exposure and HLA in healthy donors. The PCR had 60 Vbeta and 13 Jbeta primers. Clones were read by immunoSEQ multiplex PCR, and TCRdb kept only the in-frame ones, dropping some. The sample holds 75,000 to 90,000 clones; 78% are singletons and the top ten take about 5.5%. The sequenced material came from PBMCs. Receptors were obtained from a male donor in good health and CMV-seropositive.

The chain employs TRBV5-5 and TRBJ1-4; TRBD1 matches 9 bases. V was pared by 0 bases and J by 7 bases, with 13 bases of the junction left unmatched. Germline V CDR1 and CDR2: SGHKS, YYEKEE (reference sequence). The CDR3 is 18 amino acids. The chain's CDR3 is CASSLGGQGMGIGEKLFF. The CDR3 DNA is TGTGCCAGCAGCTTGGGGGGACAGGGTATGGGAATAGGTGAAAAACTGTTTTTT.

The chain uses TRBV19 and TRBJ2-5; perhaps TRBD1 as D (6 bases). Between the trimmed V and J ends, which lost 4 bases and 4 bases, there was a span of 16 bases. Per germline, CDR1 LNHDA and CDR2 SQIVND (reference sequence). The CDR3 is 15 residues long. The CDR3 loop reads CASSTPGAGVETQYF. The DNA of the CDR3 is TGTGCCAGTAGTACACCCGGGGCAGGGGTAGAGACCCAGTACTTC.

The chain's CDR3 is CASSQGQAVYGYTF. For the CDR3, the DNA is TGCGCCAGCAGCCAAGGACAGGCCGTCTATGGCTACACCTTC. The genes are TRBV4-1 and TRBJ1-2, with D maybe TRBD1 (6 bases). Germline V gene lookup returns CDR1 MGHRA and CDR2 YSYEKL. Trimming stripped 1 base from V and 4 bases from J, with 10 bases between. The CDR3 loop spans 14 amino acids.

This chain links TRBV9 with TRBJ1-2; D call uncertain. Germline CDR1 and CDR2: SGDLS and YYNGEE. There are 12 residues in the CDR3. V was trimmed by 6 bases and J by 4 bases, leaving 10 bases between them. The chain's CDR3 is CASMSTAYGYTF. The DNA for the CDR3 is TGTGCCAGCATGAGTACCGCCTATGGCTACACCTTC.

The chain is built from TRBV6-6 and TRBJ2-5, with TRBD1 matching 7 bases. J was trimmed by 1 base and V by 6 bases; bases with no gene match: 5. The CDR3 has 14 residues. Germline V gene lookup returns CDR1 MNHNY and CDR2 SVGAGI (reference sequence). In nucleotides, the CDR3 is TGTGCCAGCAGCATACAGGGGCCCCAAGAGACCCAGTACTTC. Amino acid sequence: CASSIQGPQETQYF.

DNA of the CDR3: TGTGCCAGCCGAACAGGGCCCAATCAGCCCCAGCATTTT. Amino acids: CASRTGPNQPQHF. The rearrangement uses TRBV27 and TRBJ1-5; D possibly corresponds to TRBD1 (6 bases). Between the trimmed V and J ends, which lost 8 bases and 3 bases, there was a span of 11 bases. CDR3 length equals 13 residues. Germline V gives CDR1 MNHEY, CDR2 SMNVEV (reference sequence).

The chain uses TRBV5-5 and TRBJ2-7; 8 positions match TRBD2. The length of the CDR3 is 15 residues. CDR1 is SGHKS, CDR2 YYEKEE, per germline (reference sequence). Trimming cost V 5 bases and J 1 base; bases outside gene matches: 8. The chain's CDR3 is CASSSTSVSSYEQYF. The CDR3 DNA sequence: TGTGCCAGCAGTTCGACTAGCGTGAGTTCCTACGAGCAGTACTTC. Based on the CDR3 plus reference TRBV5-5 and TRBJ2-7, the full variable domain is DAGVTQSPTHLIKTRGQQVTLRCSPISGHKSVSWYQQVLGQGPQFIFQYYEKEERGRGNFPDRFSARQFPNYSSELNVNALLLGDSALYLCASSSTSVSSYEQYFGPGTRLTVT.

A few counts support this clone. The chain joins TRBV20-1 to TRBJ1-3; unclear D gene. Trimming cost V 5 bases and J 1 base, with 3 bases left between them. Germline assignment: CDR1 DFQATT and CDR2 SNEGSKA (reference sequence). This CDR3 region has 11 residues. Here the CDR3 DNA reads TGCAGTGCTCGGTCTGGAAACACCATATATTTT. This sequence encodes CSARSGNTIYF.

The V gene is TRBV28, the J gene TRBJ2-7, with D maybe TRBD1 (6 bases). Trimming pared 6 bases from V and 6 bases from J, leaving 15 bases between. CDR3 length: 13 residues. From germline, CDR1 is MDHEN and CDR2 SYDVKM. This CDR3 reads CASSQGGWSEQYF. CDR3 coding DNA: TGTGCCAGCAGCCAAGGGGGTTGGTCCGAGCAGTACTTC.

This chain joins TRBV7-9 and TRBJ2-7, with D possibly being TRBD1 (6 bases). The germline V gene encodes CDR1 SEHNR and CDR2 FQNEAQ (reference sequence). V lost 10 bases and J 2 bases, leaving 27 bases between the germline ends. CDR3 length: 17 amino acids. The CDR3 coding sequence is TGTGCCATTCCTCTTAAGGCAGACAGGCCGACAACCTACGAGCAGTACTTC. This sequence encodes CAIPLKADRPTTYEQYF.

V gene TRBV11-2 combines with J gene TRBJ2-7; 13 positions match TRBD2. In germline, CDR1 is SGHAT, CDR2 FQNNGV. CDR3 length equals 14 residues. V shed 5 bases, J shed 6 bases, and the junction held 4 bases outside the gene matches. The CDR3 region is CASSPRLAGGEQYF. CDR3 DNA: TGTGCCAGCAGCCCTAGACTAGCGGGAGGCGAGCAGTACTTC.

The CDR3 DNA follows: TGTGCCAGCTCACCACCGGGGGGGATCAATTCACCCCTCCACTTT. It specifies CASSPPGGINSPLHF. The gene calls are TRBV18 and TRBJ1-6; the D gene is possibly TRBD1 (5 bases). CDR1 KGHSH and CDR2 LQKENI come from the germline V gene. V lost 0 bases and J 7 bases, leaving 10 bases between the germline ends. The length of the CDR3 is 15 residues.

The chain uses TRBV6-1 and TRBJ2-1, with 11 bases matching TRBD2. The trim removed 4 bases at V and 7 bases at J, leaving 6 bases unmatched. Germline CDR1 MNHNS, CDR2 SASEGT. The CDR3 consists of 15 residues. The CDR3 DNA follows: TGTGCCAGCAGTGGAAAGGTAGCGGGGGGGAATGAGCAGTTCTTC. Its protein product is CASSGKVAGGNEQFF.

The chain employs TRBV2 and TRBJ1-2; D is unclear. Trimming left V 10 bases short and J 8 bases short, with 14 bases between. CDR1 and CDR2 from the germline V gene are SNHLY and FYNNEI. The CDR3 sequence is 11 residues long. The CDR3 nucleotides are TGTGCCACCACTCCATCCCCCGGCTACACCTTC. Its translation: CATTPSPGYTF.

The chain joins TRBV4-1 to TRBJ2-3, with D tentatively TRBD1 (6 bases). CDR3 length: 15 amino acids. Per the germline V gene, CDR1 is MGHRA and CDR2 is YSYEKL. Trimming pared 8 bases from V and 11 bases from J, leaving 26 bases between. CDR3 sequence (DNA): TGCGCCAGCGAGGGAACAGGGACCCTACAATGGGGGCAGTATTTT. Its protein is CASEGTGTLQWGQYF.

V is TRBV5-1 and J is TRBJ2-1; possible D gene TRBD2, 5 bases. Trimming cost V 4 bases and J 9 bases, with 11 bases left between them. The germline CDR1 and CDR2 sequences are SGHRS and YFSETQ. The CDR3 has 12 residues. The CDR3 DNA follows: TGCGCCAGCAGCCCCGGTCGGGGTGAGCAGTTCTTC. It translates to CASSPGRGEQFF.

The V and J genes are TRBV10-3 and TRBJ1-1, with 7 bases matching TRBD1. Germline V gives CDR1 ENHRY, CDR2 SYGVKD. The length of the CDR3 is 14 residues. V dropped 5 bases and J dropped 0; count of bases not matched to a gene: 3. In DNA form, the CDR3 reads TGTGCCATCAGTCAAGGACAGGTGAACACTGAAGCTTTCTTT. This gives the protein CAISQGQVNTEAFF.

This chain joins TRBV6-5 and TRBJ2-3; TRBD1 matches 11 bases. Germline loops: CDR1 MNHEY, CDR2 SVGAGI. This CDR3 comprises 15 residues. V shed 6 bases and J 4 bases; nucleotides not matched to a gene: 6. CDR3 region: CASRPGTGGPDTQYF. As DNA, the CDR3 is TGTGCCAGCAGACCCGGGACAGGGGGTCCAGATACGCAGTATTTT.

The chain uses TRBV29-1 and TRBJ1-2; D unclear. CDR1 and CDR2 (germline): SQVTM, ANQGSEA. V lost 3 bases, J lost 7 bases, and 6 bases lay in between. This CDR3 is built from 10 residues. The CDR3 nucleotides read TGCAGCGTTGAGCGGGGTGGCTACACCTTC. Its protein is CSVERGGYTF.

This clone was detected a few times. The genes are TRBV15 and TRBJ2-5; D is unresolved. Trimming stripped 3 bases from V and 5 bases from J, with 13 bases between. The CDR3 is 14 residues long. Germline V gene lookup returns CDR1 LNHNV and CDR2 YYDKDF (reference sequence). This chain's CDR3 is CATSRVMTLETQYF. Here the CDR3 DNA reads TGTGCCACCAGCAGGGTAATGACTCTGGAGACCCAGTACTTC.

The sample holds one count of this clone. The rearrangement joins TRBV19 to TRBJ2-7; no definite D call. Trimming shortened V by 5 bases and J by 6 bases, and 14 bases separated the two germline ends. Germline CDR1 and CDR2: LNHDA and SQIVND (reference sequence). The CDR3 runs to 13 residues. CDR3 residues: CASSAMNGLEQYF. DNA of the CDR3: TGTGCCAGTAGTGCCATGAATGGGCTCGAGCAGTACTTC.

This clone was detected many times. The V and J genes are TRBV28 and TRBJ2-1, with D tentatively TRBD2 (6 bases). V shed 5 bases and J shed 10 bases, with 12 bases lying between them. This CDR3 is built from 12 residues. Germline values: CDR1 MDHEN, CDR2 SYDVKM. CDR3 in DNA: TGTGCCAGCAGTCGTCGGGGGTACGAGCAGTTCTTC. Its translation is CASSRRGYEQFF. The full variable domain, its missing parts supplied by reference TRBV28 and TRBJ2-1, is DVKVTQSSRYLVKRTGEKVFLECVQDMDHENMFWYRQDPGLGLRLIYFSYDVKMKEKGDIPEGYSVSREKKERFSLILESASTNQTSMYLCASSRRGYEQFFGPGTRLTVL.

This clone was found a few times. This chain joins TRBV19 and TRBJ2-2; the match to TRBD2 covers 9 bases. After removal of 5 bases from V and 3 bases from J, the junction contained 4 bases not matched to a gene. The V gene's germline CDR1 is LNHDA and CDR2 SQIVND (reference sequence). This CDR3 is built from 15 residues. CDR3 amino acids: CASSSGTSYTGELFF. CDR3 nucleotides: TGTGCCAGTAGTTCCGGGACTAGCTACACCGGGGAGCTGTTTTTT.

V and J are TRBV11-2 and TRBJ1-4; D is undetermined. V gave up 2 bases and J gave up 7 bases, with 8 bases separating them. This CDR3 is 13 amino acids long. The V gene's germline CDR1 is SGHAT and CDR2 FQNNGV. The CDR3, as DNA: TGTGCCAGCAGCTTATTCGGGATTGAAAAACTGTTTTTT. Amino acid sequence: CASSLFGIEKLFF.